This is a list of T cell receptor beta chains from one sample in a study of blood T cell repertoires in COVID-19. The table came from immunoSEQ multiplex PCR; TCRdb's copy has only in-frame clones and leaves some out. The sample consists of a few hundred thousand clones, over 75% of them appearing once. The sequenced sample consisted of PBMCs or T cells enriched from blood (not recorded which). These receptors all come from a man aged 35 to 55 in a cohort exposed to, infected with or recovered from COVID-19 (not recorded which). Both conserved end residues are part of each CDR3. Each record gives: D gene, clone size, V gene, J gene, CDR3 protein, CDR3 DNA. The D gene is left open where the match is weak. The size field is filled for only some rows; it gives once, few, many or a size class.

D gene: TRBD1
clone size: NA
V gene: TRBV18
J gene: TRBJ2-7
CDR3 protein: CASSPATGVPTLEQYF
CDR3 DNA: TGTGCCAGCTCACCAGCGACAGGGGTCCCGACCCTCGAGCAGTACTTC

D gene: TRBD1
clone size: NA
V gene: TRBV25-1
J gene: TRBJ2-1
CDR3 protein: CASSGGQGRYSNEQFF
CDR3 DNA: TGTGCCAGCAGTGGGGGACAGGGGCGCTACTCCAATGAGCAGTTCTTC

D gene: NA
clone size: NA
V gene: TRBV15
J gene: TRBJ2-3
CDR3 protein: CATSKSDSDTQYF
CDR3 DNA: TGTGCCACCAGCAAATCGGACTCTGATACGCAGTATTTT

D gene: TRBD2
clone size: NA
V gene: TRBV28
J gene: TRBJ2-3
CDR3 protein: CASTTAAAGGPDTQYF
CDR3 DNA: TGTGCCAGCACTACGGCGGCAGCGGGAGGGCCAGATACGCAGTATTTT

D gene: TRBD1
clone size: NA
V gene: TRBV10-3
J gene: TRBJ1-5
CDR3 protein: CAIRPGGGTGIQPQHF
CDR3 DNA: TGTGCCATCCGCCCGGGTGGTGGGACAGGGATTCAGCCCCAGCATTTT

D gene: TRBD1
clone size: NA
V gene: TRBV11-2
J gene: TRBJ1-3
CDR3 protein: CASSFQTGPPGNTIYF
CDR3 DNA: TGTGCCAGCAGCTTTCAGACAGGGCCCCCTGGAAACACCATATATTTT

D gene: TRBD1
clone size: NA
V gene: TRBV27
J gene: TRBJ2-7
CDR3 protein: CASSLLGGEAYEQYF
CDR3 DNA: TGTGCCAGCAGTTTATTAGGGGGCGAAGCCTACGAGCAGTACTTC

D gene: NA
clone size: NA
V gene: TRBV9
J gene: TRBJ2-7
CDR3 protein: CASSVGILPYEQYF
CDR3 DNA: TGTGCCAGCAGCGTAGGGATACTACCCTACGAGCAGTACTTC

D gene: NA
clone size: NA
V gene: TRBV2
J gene: TRBJ2-1
CDR3 protein: CASIVERRSYNEQFF
CDR3 DNA: TGTGCCAGCATTGTAGAGCGCCGCTCCTACAATGAGCAGTTCTTC

D gene: TRBD1
clone size: NA
V gene: TRBV2
J gene: TRBJ1-2
CDR3 protein: CASRNEGGLGYTF
CDR3 DNA: TGTGCCAGCAGAAACGAAGGGGGCCTAGGCTACACCTTC

D gene: TRBD2
clone size: NA
V gene: TRBV5-1
J gene: TRBJ2-3
CDR3 protein: CASSLGASGSTDTQYF
CDR3 DNA: TGCGCCAGCAGCTTGGGGGCTAGCGGCAGCACAGATACGCAGTATTTT

D gene: NA
clone size: NA
V gene: TRBV24-1
J gene: TRBJ1-2
CDR3 protein: CATSDLSRGYTF
CDR3 DNA: TGTGCCACCAGTGATTTATCCCGGGGCTACACCTTC

D gene: NA
clone size: NA
V gene: TRBV2
J gene: TRBJ1-1
CDR3 protein: CASSEFRDGGGTEAFF
CDR3 DNA: TGTGCCAGCAGTGAGTTTCGCGACGGAGGCGGCACTGAAGCTTTCTTT

D gene: NA
clone size: NA
V gene: TRBV6-5
J gene: TRBJ2-7
CDR3 protein: CASGEFPYEQYF
CDR3 DNA: TGTGCCAGCGGGGAGTTCCCCTACGAGCAGTACTTC

D gene: NA
clone size: NA
V gene: TRBV9
J gene: TRBJ1-4
CDR3 protein: CASSVGSGEEKLFF
CDR3 DNA: TGTGCCAGCAGCGTAGGATCAGGGGAAGAAAAACTGTTTTTT

D gene: NA
clone size: many
V gene: TRBV2
J gene: TRBJ2-7
CDR3 protein: CASSGLVAYEQYF
CDR3 DNA: TGTGCCAGCAGTGGACTTGTAGCTTACGAGCAGTACTTC

D gene: NA
clone size: once
V gene: TRBV30
J gene: TRBJ2-5
CDR3 protein: CAWSRTLQETQYF
CDR3 DNA: TGTGCCTGGAGTAGGACACTCCAAGAGACCCAGTACTTC

D gene: TRBD1
clone size: NA
V gene: TRBV2
J gene: TRBJ2-7
CDR3 protein: CASTAQPGQGIYEQYF
CDR3 DNA: TGTGCCAGCACCGCCCAGCCGGGACAGGGGATCTACGAGCAGTACTTC

D gene: TRBD2
clone size: once
V gene: TRBV10-1
J gene: TRBJ2-1
CDR3 protein: CASSELAGGPWNEQFF
CDR3 DNA: TGCGCCAGCAGCGAGCTAGCGGGAGGGCCTTGGAATGAGCAGTTCTTC

D gene: NA
clone size: NA
V gene: TRBV15
J gene: TRBJ1-2
CDR3 protein: CATSRVGGAYGYTF
CDR3 DNA: TGTGCCACCAGCAGAGTCGGCGGAGCCTATGGCTACACCTTC

D gene: NA
clone size: NA
V gene: TRBV7-2
J gene: TRBJ1-2
CDR3 protein: CASSPGLLNYGYTF
CDR3 DNA: TGTGCCAGCAGCCCGGGTCTTTTAAACTATGGCTACACCTTC

D gene: NA
clone size: NA
V gene: TRBV5-1
J gene: TRBJ1-5
CDR3 protein: CASSLTGNSNQPQHF
CDR3 DNA: TGCGCCAGCAGCCTTACAGGGAATAGCAATCAGCCCCAGCATTTT

D gene: TRBD2
clone size: NA
V gene: TRBV6-5
J gene: TRBJ2-2
CDR3 protein: CASSYSRGGAGELFF
CDR3 DNA: TGTGCCAGCAGTTACTCGAGGGGAGGGGCCGGGGAGCTGTTTTTT

D gene: NA
clone size: NA
V gene: TRBV4-1
J gene: TRBJ2-3
CDR3 protein: CASSQEFAFTNTDTQYF
CDR3 DNA: TGCGCCAGCAGCCAAGAATTCGCCTTCACAAACACAGATACGCAGTATTTT

D gene: NA
clone size: NA
V gene: TRBV12-2
J gene: TRBJ1-3
CDR3 protein: CASRLQSWPPGNTIYF
CDR3 DNA: TGTGCAAGTCGCTTACAATCATGGCCCCCTGGAAACACCATATATTTT

D gene: NA
clone size: NA
V gene: TRBV27
J gene: TRBJ1-1
CDR3 protein: CASSLEPGVATEAFF
CDR3 DNA: TGTGCCAGCAGTTTAGAACCGGGGGTGGCCACTGAAGCTTTCTTT

D gene: TRBD2
clone size: NA
V gene: TRBV5-1
J gene: TRBJ2-3
CDR3 protein: CASSLGLAGEGTQYF
CDR3 DNA: TGCGCCAGCAGCTTGGGACTAGCGGGAGAGGGTACGCAGTATTTT

D gene: NA
clone size: NA
V gene: TRBV7-8
J gene: TRBJ2-7
CDR3 protein: CASSLADGAYEQYF
CDR3 DNA: TGTGCCAGCAGCTTAGCCGACGGGGCCTACGAGCAGTACTTC

D gene: TRBD1
clone size: NA
V gene: TRBV3-1/TRBV3-2
J gene: TRBJ1-6
CDR3 protein: CASSHLVITGGNDSPLHF
CDR3 DNA: TGTGCCAGCAGCCATCTGGTCATAACAGGGGGAAATGATTCACCCCTCCACTTT

D gene: NA
clone size: few
V gene: TRBV19
J gene: TRBJ1-2
CDR3 protein: CATTGRGAHGYTF
CDR3 DNA: TGTGCCACCACAGGGCGGGGGGCGCATGGCTACACCTTC

D gene: NA
clone size: NA
V gene: TRBV10-3
J gene: TRBJ1-4
CDR3 protein: CAISNRTANEKLFF
CDR3 DNA: TGTGCCATCAGTAACAGGACCGCCAATGAAAAACTGTTTTTT

D gene: NA
clone size: NA
V gene: TRBV19
J gene: TRBJ1-4
CDR3 protein: CASSIRPSGGEKLFF
CDR3 DNA: TGTGCCAGTAGTATCCGACCGTCTGGAGGTGAAAAACTGTTTTTT

D gene: TRBD1
clone size: NA
V gene: TRBV18
J gene: TRBJ1-2
CDR3 protein: CASSPTRDSNYGYTF
CDR3 DNA: TGTGCCAGCTCACCAACCCGGGACAGCAACTATGGCTACACCTTC

D gene: NA
clone size: NA
V gene: TRBV11-2
J gene: TRBJ2-3
CDR3 protein: CASSSPGSRVPYF
CDR3 DNA: TGTGCCAGCAGCTCTCCAGGGTCCAGGGTCCCGTATTTT

D gene: NA
clone size: NA
V gene: TRBV6-1
J gene: TRBJ2-7
CDR3 protein: CASSEGAKTEQYF
CDR3 DNA: TGTGCCAGCAGTGAAGGGGCTAAAACCGAGCAGTACTTC

D gene: TRBD2
clone size: NA
V gene: TRBV19
J gene: TRBJ2-2
CDR3 protein: CASTSRLAGRTGELFF
CDR3 DNA: TGTGCCAGTACCTCCCGACTAGCGGGAAGGACCGGGGAGCTGTTTTTT

D gene: NA
clone size: few
V gene: TRBV15
J gene: TRBJ1-1
CDR3 protein: CATSPGRGAEAFF
CDR3 DNA: TGTGCCACCAGCCCTGGCAGGGGTGCTGAAGCTTTCTTT

D gene: NA
clone size: NA
V gene: TRBV6-5
J gene: TRBJ1-2
CDR3 protein: CASSPDRLNYGYTF
CDR3 DNA: TGTGCCAGCAGTCCGGACAGACTTAACTATGGCTACACCTTC

D gene: NA
clone size: NA
V gene: TRBV9
J gene: TRBJ1-4
CDR3 protein: CASSVDPRGEKLFF
CDR3 DNA: TGTGCCAGCAGCGTAGACCCAAGAGGTGAAAAACTGTTTTTT

D gene: NA
clone size: NA
V gene: TRBV9
J gene: TRBJ1-1
CDR3 protein: CASNNAGTEAFF
CDR3 DNA: TGTGCCAGCAACAACGCAGGAACTGAAGCTTTCTTT

D gene: NA
clone size: NA
V gene: TRBV5-5
J gene: TRBJ2-7
CDR3 protein: CASSLVGRGTYEQYF
CDR3 DNA: TGTGCCAGCAGCTTGGTGGGCAGGGGCACATACGAGCAGTACTTC

D gene: TRBD1
clone size: NA
V gene: TRBV7-9
J gene: TRBJ2-7
CDR3 protein: CASSLDRVEQYF
CDR3 DNA: TGTGCCAGCAGCCTCGACAGGGTCGAGCAGTACTTC

D gene: TRBD2
clone size: once
V gene: TRBV19
J gene: TRBJ2-7
CDR3 protein: CASSARLAGVAYEQYF
CDR3 DNA: TGTGCCAGTAGTGCCCGACTAGCGGGAGTAGCCTACGAGCAGTACTTC

D gene: NA
clone size: NA
V gene: TRBV27
J gene: TRBJ2-7
CDR3 protein: CASTSPAYEQYF
CDR3 DNA: TGTGCCAGCACTTCTCCCGCCTACGAGCAGTACTTC

D gene: TRBD1
clone size: once
V gene: TRBV6-5
J gene: TRBJ1-1
CDR3 protein: CASSLTGKNTEAFF
CDR3 DNA: TGTGCCAGCAGTTTGACAGGGAAGAACACTGAAGCTTTCTTT

D gene: TRBD2
clone size: NA
V gene: TRBV29-1
J gene: TRBJ2-7
CDR3 protein: CSVARGGVQGYEQYF
CDR3 DNA: TGCAGCGTGGCCCGGGGGGGGGTGCAAGGCTACGAGCAGTACTTC

D gene: NA
clone size: NA
V gene: TRBV5-1
J gene: TRBJ1-5
CDR3 protein: CASSYRQPDSNQPQHF
CDR3 DNA: TGCGCCAGCAGTTACCGACAGCCCGATAGCAATCAGCCCCAGCATTTT

D gene: NA
clone size: NA
V gene: TRBV24-1
J gene: TRBJ2-4
CDR3 protein: CATSDERSIQYF
CDR3 DNA: TGTGCCACCAGTGATGAGAGGAGCATTCAGTACTTC

D gene: TRBD2
clone size: few
V gene: TRBV7-9
J gene: TRBJ2-3
CDR3 protein: CASSSYSGRLTDTQYF
CDR3 DNA: TGTGCCAGCAGTTCCTATAGCGGGAGATTAACAGATACGCAGTATTTT

D gene: NA
clone size: NA
V gene: TRBV4-2
J gene: TRBJ2-3
CDR3 protein: CASSQDEVITGDTQYF
CDR3 DNA: TGTGCCAGCAGCCAAGATGAGGTGATCACCGGAGATACGCAGTATTTT

D gene: NA
clone size: NA
V gene: TRBV6-1
J gene: TRBJ1-2
CDR3 protein: CASSEGQANYGYTF
CDR3 DNA: TGTGCCAGCAGTGAAGGGCAGGCTAACTATGGCTACACCTTC

D gene: NA
clone size: NA
V gene: TRBV5-1
J gene: TRBJ2-1
CDR3 protein: CASSLTGSSDAYNEQFF
CDR3 DNA: TGCGCCAGCAGCCTCACCGGCTCTAGCGACGCCTACAATGAGCAGTTCTTC

D gene: TRBD1
clone size: once
V gene: TRBV4-2
J gene: TRBJ1-2
CDR3 protein: CASSQDRIRTGVIYGYTF
CDR3 DNA: TGTGCCAGCAGCCAAGATAGGATCCGGACAGGGGTTATCTATGGCTACACCTTC

D gene: TRBD2
clone size: once
V gene: TRBV18
J gene: TRBJ2-1
CDR3 protein: CASSPLIAGDYYNEQFF
CDR3 DNA: TGTGCCAGCTCACCACTGATAGCGGGAGACTACTACAATGAGCAGTTCTTC

D gene: NA
clone size: NA
V gene: TRBV6-1
J gene: TRBJ1-2
CDR3 protein: CASSEGTIYGYTF
CDR3 DNA: TGTGCCAGCAGTGAAGGGACAATCTATGGCTACACCTTC

D gene: TRBD1
clone size: NA
V gene: TRBV5-1
J gene: TRBJ1-1
CDR3 protein: CASSWGQTNTEAFF
CDR3 DNA: TGCGCCAGCAGCTGGGGACAGACGAACACTGAAGCTTTCTTT

D gene: NA
clone size: NA
V gene: TRBV5-1
J gene: TRBJ2-3
CDR3 protein: CASSWGSETSTDTQYF
CDR3 DNA: TGCGCCAGCAGCTGGGGTAGCGAAACTAGCACAGATACGCAGTATTTT

D gene: TRBD1
clone size: few
V gene: TRBV14
J gene: TRBJ2-1
CDR3 protein: CASSQVTGGFNEQFF
CDR3 DNA: TGTGCCAGCAGCCAAGTGACAGGGGGCTTCAATGAGCAGTTCTTC